The 18 T cell receptor beta chains reported below all come from one sample, sequenced in a study of blood T cell repertoires in COVID-19. The table came from immunoSEQ multiplex PCR; TCRdb's copy has only in-frame clones and leaves some out. Of 200,000 to 300,000 clones listed, roughly 90% were seen once; the top ten hold around 1.8%. The specimen sequenced was peripheral blood. All receptors come from a man between 25 and 39 years old with active or convalescent COVID-19.

The chain combines TRBV5-1 with TRBJ1-4; possibly TRBD1 for D (6 bases). The CDR3 runs 17 residues. V lost 2 bases to trimming and J lost 3 bases, with 17 bases between them. The germline CDR1 and CDR2 sequences are SGHRS and YFSETQ. CDR3 amino acids: CASSFGLTGQPNEKLFF. The CDR3 nucleotides read TGCGCCAGCAGCTTCGGACTCACAGGGCAACCTAATGAAAAACTGTTTTTT.

This chain links TRBV3-1 (or the pseudogene TRBV3-2) with TRBJ2-6, with TRBD1 matching over 7 bases. J lost 1 base, V lost 5 bases, and 5 bases had no gene match. Germline V gene data show CDR1 as LGHDT and CDR2 as YNNKEL (reference sequence). The CDR3 consists of 16 residues. CDR3 loop: CASSVNRGSGANVLTF. Here the CDR3 DNA reads TGTGCCAGCAGCGTGAACAGGGGATCTGGGGCCAACGTCCTGACTTTC.

This sequence joins TRBV5-1 and TRBJ1-2; TRBD1 agrees at 11 bases. This CDR3 has 16 residues. Losses at the gene ends were 3 bases for V and 4 bases for J; bases not matched to a gene: 8. Germline-derived CDR1 and CDR2 are SGHRS and YFSETQ. The CDR3 DNA reads TGCGCCAGCAGCTCCGGGACAGGGGGACTAGGCTATGGCTACACCTTC. Amino acids: CASSSGTGGLGYGYTF.

The chain links TRBV10-3 to TRBJ2-1; D gene ambiguous. The germline gives CDR1 ENHRY, CDR2 SYGVKD. V lost 3 bases to trimming and J lost 8 bases, with 8 bases between them. The CDR3 consists of 12 residues. This chain's CDR3 is CAISEVGDEQFF. The CDR3 bases are TGTGCCATCAGTGAAGTGGGCGATGAGCAGTTCTTC.

The chain carries TRBV5-1 and TRBJ1-6; the D is unclear. CDR1 is SGHRS, CDR2 YFSETQ, per germline. V dropped 3 bases and J dropped 8 bases, with 18 bases sitting between them. This CDR3 region has 16 residues. CDR3 protein: CASSSEESQIHSPLHF. The CDR3 DNA reads as TGCGCCAGCAGCTCGGAGGAAAGTCAAATCCATTCACCCCTCCACTTT.

This sequence joins TRBV19 and TRBJ2-5, with 8 bases identical to TRBD1. There are 14 residues in the CDR3. Germline trimming cut 6 bases from V and 5 bases from J; bases unmatched to any gene: 8. Germline V CDR1 and CDR2: LNHDA, SQIVND (reference sequence). CDR3 protein: CASRPQGAGETQYF. CDR3 DNA sequence: TGTGCCAGTAGGCCTCAGGGGGCTGGGGAGACCCAGTACTTC. Filled out from reference TRBV19 and TRBJ2-5, the complete variable domain reads DGGITQSPKYLFRKEGQNVTLSCEQNLNHDAMYWYRQDPGQGLRLIYYSQIVNDFQKGDIAEGYSVSREKKESFPLTVTSAQKNPTAFYLCASRPQGAGETQYFGPGTRLLVL.

V gene TRBV7-9 combines with J gene TRBJ1-1; TRBD1 agrees at 9 bases. V lost 5 bases and J lost 6; bases outside the gene matches: 10. The CDR3 sequence is 15 residues long. The germline V gene has CDR1 SEHNR and CDR2 FQNEAQ (reference sequence). DNA for the CDR3: TGTGCCAGCAGCGACAGAAGGACAGGGGCCGCTGAAGCTTTCTTT. As protein: CASSDRRTGAAEAFF. Full variable domain (outside the CDR3, taken from reference TRBV7-9 and TRBJ1-1): DTGVSQNPRHKITKRGQNVTFRCDPISEHNRLYWYRQTLGQGPEFLTYFQNEAQLEKSRLLSDRFSAERPKGSFSTLEIQRTEQGDSAMYLCASSDRRTGAAEAFFGQGTRLTVV.

This chain links TRBV2 with TRBJ2-2; no reliable D call. The V gene's germline CDR1 is SNHLY and CDR2 FYNNEI. The CDR3 has 14 residues. The V gene lost 1 base and the J gene lost 6 bases, with 9 bases spanning the gap. CDR3 DNA: TGTGCCAGCAGTGAAGGGCAGTACGCCGGGGAGCTGTTTTTT. Translated, it gives CASSEGQYAGELFF.

This clone has a single count. V and J are TRBV5-4 and TRBJ2-7; 8 bases are a match to TRBD1. The V and J ends lost 0 bases and 5 bases, in that order; junction bases with no gene match: 4. Germline V gives CDR1 SGHNT, CDR2 YYREEE (reference sequence). This CDR3 comprises 14 residues. CDR3 amino acids: CASSLGTGSNEQYF. Here the CDR3 DNA reads TGTGCCAGCAGCTTGGGGACAGGGTCGAACGAGCAGTACTTC. Using reference TRBV5-4 and TRBJ2-7 for the parts outside the CDR3, the full variable domain is ETGVTQSPTHLIKTRGQQVTLRCSSQSGHNTVSWYQQALGQGPQFIFQYYREEENGRGNFPPRFSGLQFPNYSSELNVNALELDDSALYLCASSLGTGSNEQYFGPGTRLTVT.

This clone was observed a few times. The gene calls are TRBV6-4 and TRBJ2-3; a possible D gene is TRBD1 (6 bases). CDR1 MRHNA and CDR2 SNTAGT come from the germline V gene. The CDR3 covers 18 residues. Between the trimmed V and J ends, which lost 5 bases and 6 bases, there was a span of 27 bases. CDR3 DNA sequence: TGTGCCAGCAGTCCCCGGGACACCTCTTTTTTTGGCGCGGATACGCAGTATTTT. This codes for CASSPRDTSFFGADTQYF.

The V gene is TRBV4-1, the J gene TRBJ2-7; TRBD1 agrees at 10 bases. Per germline, CDR1 MGHRA and CDR2 YSYEKL. There are 13 residues in the CDR3. Losses at the gene ends were 8 bases for V and 1 base for J; bases not matched to a gene: 2. CDR3 sequence (DNA): TGCGCCAGCGGGACAGGGGAATCCTACGAGCAGTACTTC. Its protein product is CASGTGESYEQYF.

The genes are TRBV29-1 and TRBJ2-3; 8 bases agree with TRBD2. Germline V gives CDR1 SQVTM, CDR2 ANQGSEA. V trimming: 3 bases; J trimming: 2 bases; junction bases outside the gene matches: 7. The CDR3 has 15 residues. The CDR3 sequence: CSVERTSGTTDTQYF. CDR3 in DNA: TGCAGCGTTGAGCGAACTAGCGGAACCACAGATACGCAGTATTTT.

The V and J genes are TRBV5-4 and TRBJ1-6; TRBD1 matches 7 bases. The CDR3 is 15 residues long. Germline V lookup: CDR1 SGHNT, CDR2 YYREEE (reference sequence). V shed 4 bases and J 4 bases; nucleotides not matched to a gene: 5. The CDR3 region has the DNA TGTGCCAGCAGCCCTAGGGACAGTTATAATTCACCCCTCCACTTT. It specifies CASSPRDSYNSPLHF.

The chain employs TRBV5-6 and TRBJ1-1; D is possibly TRBD1 (6 bases). V was cut by 3 bases and J by 5 bases, with 14 bases left in between. The germline gives CDR1 SGHDT, CDR2 YYEEEE. The CDR3 contains 14 residues. CDR3 sequence (DNA): TGTGCCAGCAGCTCACAGGGTTCTGGGACTGAAGCTTTCTTT. Translated, it gives CASSSQGSGTEAFF.

The chain uses TRBV12-3 or TRBV12-4 and TRBJ1-5; D is unclear. CDR3 length equals 13 residues. V lost 3 bases, J lost 4 bases, and 7 bases lay in between. The CDR3 DNA follows: TGTGCCAGCAGTTTCCGGGAAAATCAGCCCCAGCATTTT. Protein product: CASSFRENQPQHF.

The chain uses TRBV11-2 and TRBJ2-3; TRBD2 might be the D (6 bases). V lost 5 bases, J lost 6 bases, and 15 bases lay in between. Germline V gene lookup returns CDR1 SGHAT and CDR2 FQNNGV. The CDR3 length is 14 residues. CDR3 residues: CASSPGTGGDTQYF. CDR3 nucleotides: TGTGCCAGCAGCCCCGGGACTGGGGGGGATACGCAGTATTTT.

This sequence joins TRBV11-2 and TRBJ2-4; TRBD2 aligns across 9 bases. J gave up 6 bases and V 4 bases, and 7 bases lay outside the gene matches. Germline loops: CDR1 SGHAT, CDR2 FQNNGV. This CDR3 contains 15 residues. For the CDR3, the DNA is TGTGCCAGCAGCTCAAGTCTAGCGGGGAGAAACATTCAGTACTTC. Residues: CASSSSLAGRNIQYF.

The sample holds one count of this clone. The V and J genes are TRBV6-6 and TRBJ2-3, with 9 bases identical to TRBD2. V trimming: 5 bases; J trimming: 0 bases; junction bases outside the gene matches: 9. This CDR3 has 17 residues. Germline V CDR1 and CDR2: MNHNY, SVGAGI (reference sequence). CDR3 DNA: TGTGCCAGCAGTCGGAGGAAGCGGGGGGCTAGCACAGATACGCAGTATTTT. The encoded protein is CASSRRKRGASTDTQYF.